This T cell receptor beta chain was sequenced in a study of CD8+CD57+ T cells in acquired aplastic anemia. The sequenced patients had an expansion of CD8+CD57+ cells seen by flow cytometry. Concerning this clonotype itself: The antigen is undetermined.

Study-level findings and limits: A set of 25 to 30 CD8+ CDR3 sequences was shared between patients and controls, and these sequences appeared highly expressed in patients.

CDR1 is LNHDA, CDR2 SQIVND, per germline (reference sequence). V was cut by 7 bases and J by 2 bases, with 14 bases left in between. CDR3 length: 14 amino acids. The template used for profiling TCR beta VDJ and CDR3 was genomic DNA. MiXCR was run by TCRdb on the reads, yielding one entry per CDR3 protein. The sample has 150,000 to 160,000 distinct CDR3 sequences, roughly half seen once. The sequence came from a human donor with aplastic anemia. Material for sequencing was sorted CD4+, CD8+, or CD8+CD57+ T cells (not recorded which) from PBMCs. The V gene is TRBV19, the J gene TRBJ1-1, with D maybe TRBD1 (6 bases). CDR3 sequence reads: CASTRAGANTEAFF. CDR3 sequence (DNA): TGTGCCAGTACGCGGGCAGGGGCAAACACTGAAGCTTTCTTT. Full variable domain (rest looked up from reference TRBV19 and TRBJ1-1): DGGITQSPKYLFRKEGQNVTLSCEQNLNHDAMYWYRQDPGQGLRLIYYSQIVNDFQKGDIAEGYSVSREKKESFPLTVTSAQKNPTAFYLCASTRAGANTEAFFGQGTRLTVV.